One sample yielded the 10 T cell receptor beta chains listed below, sequenced in a study of technical replicates of blood from a few donors (dated by TCRdb to 2017 to 2019). Library preparation employed the immunoSEQ multiplex PCR assay. The source is immuneACCESS, and TCRdb retained only in-frame sequences with V and J called. Part of the clones is not carried over; for the studies checked, unresolved V genes explain less than half of this, and the remainder is unexplained. The sample table lists more than 90,000 clones, 95% of them with a count of one. The ten biggest clones cover approximately 0.25% of the sample. The material sequenced was T cells isolated from PBMCs. The source of these receptors is a human donor in good health.

V gene TRBV7-9 combines with J gene TRBJ2-1, with D maybe TRBD2 (5 bases). Germline values: CDR1 SEHNR, CDR2 FQNEAQ (reference sequence). The CDR3 contains 13 residues. Trimming took off 1 base at V and 8 bases at J, with 9 bases between the two ends. The CDR3 here is CASSLGGQDEQFF. CDR3 sequence (DNA): TGTGCCAGCAGCTTAGGAGGGCAGGATGAGCAGTTCTTC.

The chain employs TRBV21-1 and TRBJ2-7; no DNA check was done on the table's D call, TRBD2. TRBV21-1 is a recognized pseudogene. The CDR3 length is 15 residues. This chain's CDR3 is CASTHVGGKAHEQYF. The CDR3 DNA is TGTGCCAGCACCCACGTGGGGGGAAAAGCCCACGAGCAGTACTTC.

This chain connects TRBV29-1 to TRBJ2-3; the D gene is possibly TRBD2 (6 bases). CDR1 is SQVTM, CDR2 ANQGSEA, per germline. Trimming stripped 4 bases from V and 0 bases from J, with 11 bases between. The length of the CDR3 is 14 residues. Here the CDR3 DNA reads TGCAGCGTTGCCCTCGGGAGCAGCACAGATACGCAGTATTTT. Encoded protein: CSVALGSSTDTQYF.

This rearrangement joins TRBV6-1 to TRBJ2-7; D gene ambiguous. The CDR3 covers 15 residues. Germline V gene sequence: CDR1 MNHNS, CDR2 SASEGT. V was clipped by 6 bases and J by 5 bases, with 20 bases between them. Here the CDR3 DNA reads TGTGCCAGCAGATACCGGTCGGGTCTGCCCAACGAGCAGTACTTC. Amino acid sequence: CASRYRSGLPNEQYF.

The chain links TRBV19 to TRBJ2-7; no definite D call. V dropped 3 bases and J dropped 1 base, with 16 bases sitting between them. CDR3 length: 16 residues. Germline assignment: CDR1 LNHDA and CDR2 SQIVND (reference sequence). Here the CDR3 DNA reads TGTGCCAGTAGTATCCGATGGGCAGATTTTTCCTACGAGCAGTACTTC. Protein product: CASSIRWADFSYEQYF.

The CDR3 bases are TGTGCCAGCAGTTTTCTAGTAGGTCCTCGGAATGAGCAGTTCTTC. It translates to CASSFLVGPRNEQFF. This chain connects TRBV27 to TRBJ2-1, with no clear D. This CDR3 has 15 amino acids. Trimming pared 3 bases from V and 7 bases from J, leaving 16 bases between. Germline V CDR1 and CDR2: MNHEY, SMNVEV (reference sequence).

The rearrangement joins TRBV19 to TRBJ2-1; no clear D gene. Germline V gene lookup returns CDR1 LNHDA and CDR2 SQIVND (reference sequence). V was trimmed by 4 bases and J by 3 bases, leaving 7 bases between them. This CDR3 spans 13 amino acids. The CDR3 DNA is TGTGCCAGTAGTAGCAGTGGCTACAATGAGCAGTTCTTC. This codes for CASSSSGYNEQFF. Full variable domain (rest looked up from reference TRBV19 and TRBJ2-1): DGGITQSPKYLFRKEGQNVTLSCEQNLNHDAMYWYRQDPGQGLRLIYYSQIVNDFQKGDIAEGYSVSREKKESFPLTVTSAQKNPTAFYLCASSSSGYNEQFFGPGTRLTVL.

V usage is TRBV28 and J usage is TRBJ2-1; possibly TRBD1 for D (6 bases). V lost 7 bases and J 0 bases, leaving 13 bases between the germline ends. This CDR3 is 15 amino acids long. Germline CDR1 MDHEN, CDR2 SYDVKM. This CDR3 reads CASKPADSSYNEQFF. DNA of the CDR3: TGTGCCAGCAAACCAGCGGACAGCTCCTACAATGAGCAGTTCTTC.

This clone was picked up a small number of times. The CDR3 coding sequence is TGTGCCAGCAGCGCCGGGACAGGGGGCGCGTACGAGCAGTACTTC. Amino acids: CASSAGTGGAYEQYF. V and J are TRBV9 and TRBJ2-7, with 12 bases lining up with TRBD1. This CDR3 contains 15 residues. The V gene's germline CDR1 is SGDLS and CDR2 YYNGEE. V dropped 3 bases and J dropped 4; count of bases not matched to a gene: 5.

The chain recombines TRBV27 with TRBJ2-3; 13 bases are shared with TRBD2. With V trimmed by 5 bases and J by 2 bases, 13 bases remained unmatched. Germline V gene data show CDR1 as MNHEY and CDR2 as SMNVEV (reference sequence). The CDR3 consists of 19 residues. The CDR3 loop is CASSIPSLAGGVVTDTQYF. As DNA, the CDR3 is TGTGCCAGCAGTATCCCTTCACTAGCGGGAGGGGTAGTCACAGATACGCAGTATTTT.